One T cell receptor beta chain is described in this entry. This record comes from a study of blood T cell repertoires in COVID-19. Study as a whole: Donors in the United States, Italy and Spain gave samples during acute or convalescent COVID-19. The analysed material was cDNA or gDNA that came from T cells, B-cell-depleted T cells, or PBMCs.

Authors' data handling: Cell counts per sample came from amplifying reference gene primers. Here immunoSEQ multiplex PCR was the method, and the copy in TCRdb shows in-frame clones only, minus some. From that table come the V and J calls and clone size; the DNA was used to work out D and trimming. The sample has about 98,000 clones, 82% seen once. The origin of this receptor is a man in his 70s with active or convalescent COVID-19. Sequenced input: peripheral blood.

This CDR3 is CASSLDGKINQPQHF. In DNA, the CDR3 is TGTGCCAGCAGCCTGGACGGGAAAATCAATCAGCCCCAGCATTTT. The chain has TRBV6-5 and TRBJ1-5; D not resolved. The germline V gene has CDR1 MNHEY and CDR2 SVGAGI. V lost 6 bases and J 3 bases, leaving 15 bases between the germline ends. This CDR3 comprises 15 residues.